This T cell receptor beta chain appears in the sequencing data of a study of T cell changes during pregnancy in multiple sclerosis. The protocol was immunoSEQ multiplex PCR, while the TCRdb copy is restricted to in-frame clones and leaves out a portion. This table holds tens of thousands of clones, 85% to 90% found once. Germline values: CDR1 SGHTS, CDR2 YDEGEE. This CDR3 has 18 residues. V was clipped by 0 bases and J by 0 bases; unmatched bases: 11. This sample comprised peripheral blood, obtained after pregnancy. The TCR was taken from a female donor in good health, enrolled as a control in a pregnancy study. The chain joins TRBV5-8 to TRBJ1-1; TRBD1 aligns across 7 bases. The CDR3 DNA sequence: TGTGCCAGCAGCTTGGAGGGAGACAGGGTTTGGCTGAACACTGAAGCTTTCTTT. Residues: CASSLEGDRVWLNTEAFF.